Described below is a single TCR beta chain sequence and its context. What it binds is unknown. Generated by immunoSEQ multiplex PCR, the TCRdb table keeps only in-frame clones and is missing some. This table has over 65,000 clones, just over 85% appearing once. The sample is drawn from a study of OX40 agonist ivuxolimab in advanced cancers. Study in general: Patients received the agonistic anti-OX40 (CD134) antibody ivuxolimab. One patient with hepatocellular carcinoma and two with cutaneous melanoma, three in all, had partial responses. Hepatocellular carcinoma, melanoma, renal cell or head and neck cancer was diagnosed in the dose-escalation patients.

Broader study findings: Among patients with partial responses at 0.1-3.0 mg/kg, clonal expansion was among the lowest.

The CDR3 is 11 amino acids. CDR1 is MDHEN, CDR2 SYDVKM, per germline. The V end was cut by 10 bases, the J end by 5 bases, with 9 bases between. Specimen: CD4+ or CD8+ T cells sorted from blood, collected in a trial of the OX40 agonist ivuxolimab. This sequence originates from an adult with an advanced solid tumor such as melanoma, head and neck, liver or kidney cancer. This chain links TRBV28 with TRBJ2-4, with D tentatively TRBD2 (5 bases). The CDR3 bases are TGTGCCACCACAGCGGAAAACATTCAGTACTTC. Protein: CATTAENIQYF.